These 20 T cell receptor beta chains were sequenced from one sample in a study of cytomegalovirus exposure and HLA in healthy donors (dated by TCRdb to 2015 to 2018). The library was generated by the immunoSEQ multiplex PCR assay. The multiplex PCR relied on a mix of 60 forward primers for TCR Vbeta segments and 13 reverse primers for TCR Jbeta segments. TCRdb's version of the immuneACCESS table is confined to in-frame rearrangements and falls short of the full clone set. An unresolved V gene accounts for under half of the shortfall where checked; the remainder is of unknown origin. The sample records roughly 170,000 clones, 84% of which are singletons. The ten largest clonotypes hold under 5% of the sample. Specimen: PBMCs. These receptors were taken from a girl aged 10-17 years in good health and CMV-seropositive.

The genes are TRBV11-2 and TRBJ1-2, with D uncertain. The germline gives CDR1 SGHAT, CDR2 FQNNGV. The CDR3 is made up of 13 amino acids. Trimming pared 4 bases from V and 4 bases from J, leaving 10 bases between. CDR3 bases: TGTGCCAGCAGCTCCGACTTAACCTATGGCTACACCTTC. It is translated as CASSSDLTYGYTF.

The chain is built from TRBV5-4 and TRBJ1-1, with D unresolved. The CDR3 covers 11 residues. Germline V lookup: CDR1 SGHNT, CDR2 YYREEE (reference sequence). CDR3 loop: CANKSGYEAFF. The CDR3 DNA is TGTGCTAACAAATCGGGTTATGAAGCTTTCTTT.

There are a few counts of this clone. The rearrangement links TRBV15 to TRBJ2-5, with TRBD1 matching 9 bases. The J call may be in error: the DNA end matches TRBJ2-7 better. The CDR3 loop spans 15 amino acids. Germline V gives CDR1 LNHNV, CDR2 YYDKDF (reference sequence). The CDR3 bases are TGTGCCACCAGCACCACTCCGGGACAGGGATACGAGCAGTACTTC. Its protein product is CATSTTPGQGYEQYF.

The CDR3 region is CASSFYSQGRGAEAFF. The CDR3 DNA reads as TGTGCCAGCAGCTTCTATTCCCAGGGTAGGGGCGCTGAAGCTTTCTTT. This sequence joins TRBV27 and TRBJ1-1; maybe TRBD1 (5 bases). The V end was cut by 6 bases, the J end by 6 bases, with 23 bases between. The germline V gene has CDR1 MNHEY and CDR2 SMNVEV (reference sequence). The CDR3 covers 16 residues.

The chain links TRBV7-9 to TRBJ1-5, with a possible D match to TRBD1 (6 bases). There are 15 residues in the CDR3. The germline V gene has CDR1 SEHNR and CDR2 FQNEAQ (reference sequence). With 4 bases removed from V and 2 bases from J, the gap between germline ends came to 12 bases. CDR3 bases: TGTGCCAGCAGCTCAAACTCAGGGGGCAATCAGCCCCAGCATTTT. Encoded protein: CASSSNSGGNQPQHF.

Only one count was recorded for this clone. Here the CDR3 reads CASSTTGNYGYTF. CDR3 DNA: TGTGCCAGCAGCACGACAGGGAACTATGGCTACACCTTC. This chain joins TRBV7-8 and TRBJ1-2, with 7 bases lining up with TRBD1. Germline CDR1 is SGHVS and CDR2 is FQNEAQ. CDR3 size: 13 residues. V lost 5 bases, J lost 2 bases, and 2 bases stayed unmatched.

The CDR3 sequence: CASSQDGRILEPLHF. The CDR3 coding sequence is TGCGCCAGCAGCCAAGATGGACGGATACTAGAGCCCCTCCACTTT. J is TRBJ1-6 and V is TRBV4-1; D gene ambiguous. Trimming cost V 0 bases and J 13 bases, with 16 bases left between them. CDR1 and CDR2 from the germline V gene are MGHRA and YSYEKL. This CDR3 has 15 amino acids.

The CDR3 nucleotides are TGTGCCAGCAGTGAAGAGGGTGGACAGGTCTACGAGCAGTACTTC. As protein: CASSEEGGQVYEQYF. V usage is TRBV6-1 and J usage is TRBJ2-7, with 7 bases identical to TRBD1. The germline CDR1 and CDR2 sequences are MNHNS and SASEGT. V lost 1 base to trimming and J lost 3 bases; unmatched junction nucleotides: 6. This CDR3 has 15 residues.

Only a few counts were recorded for this clone. V is TRBV6-6 and J is TRBJ1-5; no definite D call. Germline V lookup: CDR1 MNHNY, CDR2 SVGAGI (reference sequence). The CDR3 covers 15 residues. Trimming left V 5 bases short and J 0 bases short, with 11 bases between. DNA of the CDR3: TGTGCCAGCAGTACCCGCCCAGATAGCAATCAGCCCCAGCATTTT. Its protein product is CASSTRPDSNQPQHF.

V is TRBV4-1 and J is TRBJ1-1; D remains ambiguous. V was trimmed by 1 base and J by 4 bases, leaving 13 bases between them. Germline V gene data show CDR1 as MGHRA and CDR2 as YSYEKL. This CDR3 region has 15 residues. CDR3 sequence: CASSQVNGDTTEAFF. The CDR3 nucleotides are TGCGCCAGCAGCCAAGTTAACGGGGATACCACTGAAGCTTTCTTT.

The chain uses TRBV10-3 and TRBJ1-5, with D possibly matching TRBD1 (5 bases). Germline CDR1 ENHRY, CDR2 SYGVKD. V gave up 6 bases and J gave up 3 bases, with 6 bases separating them. CDR3 length: 12 residues. The CDR3 loop is CAIRQDNQPQHF. The CDR3 bases are TGTGCCATCAGACAGGACAATCAGCCCCAGCATTTT.

The V gene is TRBV5-4, the J gene TRBJ2-1; TRBD1 aligns across 11 bases. Trimming at V came to 2 bases and at J to 10 bases, leaving 8 bases not matched to a gene. The CDR3 covers 15 residues. Germline loops: CDR1 SGHNT, CDR2 YYREEE (reference sequence). The CDR3 sequence: CASSLGQGARGEQFF. CDR3 nucleotide sequence: TGTGCCAGCAGCTTAGGACAGGGGGCGCGCGGGGAGCAGTTCTTC. The variable domain in full, with the rest retrieved from reference TRBV5-4 and TRBJ2-1, is ETGVTQSPTHLIKTRGQQVTLRCSSQSGHNTVSWYQQALGQGPQFIFQYYREEENGRGNFPPRFSGLQFPNYSSELNVNALELDDSALYLCASSLGQGARGEQFFGPGTRLTVL.

Worth noting for this clone: Within the sample, other DNA sequences also encode this same CDR3. This chain connects TRBV27 to TRBJ1-4; a weak D match, TRBD1 (6 bases). V lost 2 bases to trimming and J lost 11 bases, with 9 bases between them. Germline assignment: CDR1 MNHEY and CDR2 SMNVEV (reference sequence). The CDR3 is made up of 12 amino acids. In DNA, the CDR3 is TGTGCCAGCAGTTTAGAGGGGGGGAAACTGTTTTTT. Its protein product is CASSLEGGKLFF.

The J gene is TRBJ1-2, the V gene TRBV4-1; the match to TRBD1 covers 7 bases. V was pared by 8 bases and J by 8 bases, with 17 bases of the junction left unmatched. The CDR3 consists of 15 residues. The germline CDR1 and CDR2 sequences are MGHRA and YSYEKL. In DNA, the CDR3 is TGCGCCAGCGGCGAAAGTCGACAGGGTCTTGGAGGCTACACCTTC. Protein: CASGESRQGLGGYTF.

This clone is a singleton in its sample. This chain connects TRBV11-1 to TRBJ2-7, with D uncertain. Germline CDR1 and CDR2: SGHAT and FQDESV (reference sequence). The V end lost 2 bases, the J end lost 1 base, and 6 bases lay between the germline ends. The CDR3 consists of 13 residues. DNA of the CDR3: TGTGCCAGCAGCTTATCAGGATCCTACGAGCAGTACTTC. Translated, it gives CASSLSGSYEQYF.

CDR3 nucleotides: TGTGCCAGCAGAAAAGCCGGGACTAGCTCCACAGATACGCAGTATTTT. Translated, it gives CASRKAGTSSTDTQYF. The genes are TRBV5-4 and TRBJ2-3; 9 nucleotides align to TRBD2. CDR1 and CDR2 from the germline V gene are SGHNT and YYREEE (reference sequence). This CDR3 has 16 amino acids. Unmatched junction bases numbered 9, after V lost 5 bases and J lost 2 bases.

This clone was detected only a few times. The chain uses TRBV14 and TRBJ1-6; D is unresolved. The CDR3 is 15 amino acids. The germline CDR1 and CDR2 sequences are SGHDN and FVKESK. Trimming took 6 bases from V and 2 from J, leaving 11 bases between them. CDR3 protein: CASSPPGTYNSPLHF. In nucleotides, the CDR3 is TGTGCCAGCAGTCCCCCGGGGACCTATAATTCACCCCTCCACTTT.

The V call is TRBV10-1, the J call TRBJ1-1; D might be TRBD1 (6 bases). Germline V CDR1 and CDR2: WNHNN, SYGVQD (reference sequence). V lost 0 bases, J lost 2 bases, and 13 bases lay in between. The CDR3 length is 16 residues. The chain's CDR3 is CASSESVGARNTEAFF. The CDR3 bases are TGCGCCAGCAGTGAGTCGGTGGGGGCAAGAAACACTGAAGCTTTCTTT.

V usage is TRBV27 and J usage is TRBJ1-2, with D maybe TRBD1 (5 bases). There are 14 residues in the CDR3. V lost 1 base and J 4 bases, leaving 10 bases between the germline ends. Germline V gene data show CDR1 as MNHEY and CDR2 as SMNVEV (reference sequence). CDR3 nucleotide sequence: TGTGCCAGCAGTTTATTTGGGGGGACCTATGGCTACACCTTC. It translates to CASSLFGGTYGYTF.

CDR3 residues: CASSFISGRQETQYF. CDR3 in DNA: TGTGCCAGCAGTTTTATTAGCGGGCGACAAGAGACCCAGTACTTC. The chain combines TRBV6-5 with TRBJ2-5; TRBD2 agrees at 7 bases. V trimming: 4 bases; J trimming: 2 bases; junction bases outside the gene matches: 7. Germline loops: CDR1 MNHEY, CDR2 SVGAGI. CDR3 length equals 15 residues.